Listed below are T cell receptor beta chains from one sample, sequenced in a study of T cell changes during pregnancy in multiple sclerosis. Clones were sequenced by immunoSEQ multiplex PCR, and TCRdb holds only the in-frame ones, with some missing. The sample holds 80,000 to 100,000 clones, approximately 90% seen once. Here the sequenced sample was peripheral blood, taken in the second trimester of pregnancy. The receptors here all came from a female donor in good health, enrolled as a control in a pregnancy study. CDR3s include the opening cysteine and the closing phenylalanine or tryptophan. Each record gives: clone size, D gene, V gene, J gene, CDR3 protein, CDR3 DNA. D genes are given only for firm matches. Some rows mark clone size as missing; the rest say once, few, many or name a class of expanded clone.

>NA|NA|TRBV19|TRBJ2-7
CASSIGSAPSYEQYF
TGTGCCAGTAGTATAGGCAGTGCCCCATCCTACGAGCAGTACTTC
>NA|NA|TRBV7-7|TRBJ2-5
CASSLAYQETQYF
TGTGCCAGCAGTCTAGCCTACCAAGAGACCCAGTACTTC
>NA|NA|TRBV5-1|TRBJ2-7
CASSGHPPANEQYF
TGCGCCAGCAGCGGACATCCCCCGGCCAACGAGCAGTACTTC
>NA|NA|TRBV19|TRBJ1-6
CASSRNNRDISPLHF
TGTGCCAGTAGTAGGAATAACAGGGATATTTCACCCCTCCACTTT
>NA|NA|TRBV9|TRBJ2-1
CASSVGSGLGSSSYNEQFF
TGTGCCAGCAGCGTAGGCTCGGGTTTGGGGAGCAGCTCCTACAATGAGCAGTTCTTC
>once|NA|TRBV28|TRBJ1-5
CASSSGGGQSNQPQHF
TGTGCCAGCAGTTCCGGGGGGGGGCAGAGCAATCAGCCCCAGCATTTT
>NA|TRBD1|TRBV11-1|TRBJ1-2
CASSLREGQIYSNYGYTF
TGTGCCAGCAGCCTCCGTGAGGGACAGATATACTCTAACTATGGCTACACCTTC
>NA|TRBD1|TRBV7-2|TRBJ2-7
CASSPGTGSYEQYF
TGTGCCAGCAGCCCGGGGACAGGTTCCTACGAGCAGTACTTC
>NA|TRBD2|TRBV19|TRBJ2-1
CASSIEASRGGNEQFF
TGTGCCAGTAGTATAGAGGCCAGCCGGGGGGGCAATGAGCAGTTCTTC
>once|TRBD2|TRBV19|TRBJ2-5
CASSIGPSGGETQYF
TGTGCCAGTAGTATAGGACCTAGCGGCGGAGAGACCCAGTACTTC
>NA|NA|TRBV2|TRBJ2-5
CASSADRPGIQETQYF
TGTGCCAGCAGTGCCGATCGCCCAGGAATCCAAGAGACCCAGTACTTC
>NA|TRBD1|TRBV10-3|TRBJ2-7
CAISDVTGGASYEQYF
TGTGCCATCAGTGACGTGACAGGGGGAGCATCCTACGAGCAGTACTTC
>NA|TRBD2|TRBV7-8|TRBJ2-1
CASSLATSGGEQFF
TGTGCCAGCAGCTTAGCGACTAGCGGGGGTGAGCAGTTCTTC
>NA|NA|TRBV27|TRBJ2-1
CASSLYGLSGVSSYNEQFF
TGTGCCAGCAGTTTATATGGGTTGTCGGGGGTCAGCTCCTACAATGAGCAGTTCTTC